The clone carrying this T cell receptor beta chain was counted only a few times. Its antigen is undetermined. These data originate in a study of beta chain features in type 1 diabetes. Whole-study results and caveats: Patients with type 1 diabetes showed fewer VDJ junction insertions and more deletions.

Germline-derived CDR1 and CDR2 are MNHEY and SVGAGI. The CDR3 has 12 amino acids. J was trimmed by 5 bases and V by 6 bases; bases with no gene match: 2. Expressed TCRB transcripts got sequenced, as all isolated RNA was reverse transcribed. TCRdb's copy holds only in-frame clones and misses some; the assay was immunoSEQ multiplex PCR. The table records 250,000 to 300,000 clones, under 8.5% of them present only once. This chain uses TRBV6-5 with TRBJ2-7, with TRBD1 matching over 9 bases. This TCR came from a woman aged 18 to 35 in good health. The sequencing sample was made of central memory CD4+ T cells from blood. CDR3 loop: CASRDRGHEQYF. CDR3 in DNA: TGTGCCAGCAGGGACAGGGGCCACGAGCAGTACTTC.